The 13 T cell receptor beta chains below all came from one sample that was sequenced in a study of radiotherapy plus CTLA-4 blockade in lung cancer. TCRdb's copy holds only in-frame clones and misses some; the assay was immunoSEQ multiplex PCR. This sample has some 49,000 clones; approximately 84% occur once, and the top ten carry 28%. Sequenced material: peripheral blood, taken from a patient treated with radiotherapy plus ipilimumab. The source of these receptors is a human donor with non-small cell lung cancer whose response to radiotherapy plus ipilimumab could not be evaluated.

The V gene is TRBV7-3, the J gene TRBJ2-1; TRBD2 matches at 14 bases. Germline V gene data show CDR1 as SGHTA and CDR2 as FQGTGA. The junction had 5 bases not matched to a gene; V was cut back by 4 bases and J by 9 bases. The CDR3 sequence is 15 residues long. This CDR3 reads CASSSRTSGRSEQFF. The DNA of the CDR3 is TGTGCCAGCAGCTCCCGGACTAGCGGGAGGAGTGAGCAGTTCTTC.

CDR3 nucleotides: TGCGCCAGCAGCGCGGGAGACCGAGCTAATGAGCAGTTCTTC. Translating gives CASSAGDRANEQFF. The rearrangement joins TRBV5-1 to TRBJ2-1; TRBD2 aligns across 7 bases. From germline, CDR1 is SGHRS and CDR2 YFSETQ. The trim removed 4 bases at V and 7 bases at J, leaving 8 bases unmatched. The CDR3 spans 14 residues.

The V gene is TRBV19, the J gene TRBJ1-1, with a possible D match to TRBD1 (5 bases). CDR1 is LNHDA, CDR2 SQIVND, per germline (reference sequence). Trimming left V 3 bases short and J 2 bases short, with 13 bases between. This CDR3 spans 15 amino acids. CDR3 sequence reads: CASSIQGQGNTEAFF. CDR3 DNA sequence: TGTGCCAGTAGTATTCAGGGTCAGGGTAACACTGAAGCTTTCTTT.

V is TRBV28 and J is TRBJ2-7; D perhaps matches TRBD1 (5 bases). Per germline, CDR1 MDHEN and CDR2 SYDVKM. This CDR3 region has 15 residues. The germline V and J ends were trimmed by 5 bases and 4 bases, with 18 bases remaining between them. CDR3 in amino acids: CASSTTADVRYEQYF. CDR3 in DNA: TGTGCCAGCAGTACGACAGCCGATGTGAGGTACGAGCAGTACTTC. Based on the CDR3 plus reference TRBV28 and TRBJ2-7, the full variable domain is DVKVTQSSRYLVKRTGEKVFLECVQDMDHENMFWYRQDPGLGLRLIYFSYDVKMKEKGDIPEGYSVSREKKERFSLILESASTNQTSMYLCASSTTADVRYEQYFGPGTRLTVT.

This clone was seen once. J is TRBJ2-5 and V is TRBV18; D perhaps matches TRBD2 (5 bases). This CDR3 is 14 amino acids long. Deletions cut 2 bases from V and 5 bases from J, with 12 bases between. Germline V gene lookup returns CDR1 KGHSH and CDR2 LQKENI. The CDR3 region is CASSPSRTGETQYF. As DNA, the CDR3 is TGTGCCAGCTCACCAAGCAGGACGGGGGAGACCCAGTACTTC.

This clone was observed a single time. V is TRBV29-1 and J is TRBJ2-7; no firm D call. V lost 4 bases and J lost 2, with 12 bases in between. The CDR3 is 13 residues long. The germline gives CDR1 SQVTM, CDR2 ANQGSEA. This CDR3 is CSVVVESTYEQYF. For the CDR3, the DNA is TGCAGCGTTGTAGTTGAGAGTACCTACGAGCAGTACTTC.

V usage is TRBV19 and J usage is TRBJ1-5; 12 bases align to TRBD1. The CDR3 loop spans 16 amino acids. V gave up 0 bases and J gave up 7 bases; unmatched junction bases: 4. The germline V gene encodes CDR1 LNHDA and CDR2 SQIVND (reference sequence). CDR3 DNA: TGTGCCAGTAGTATAGATGGGACAGGGGGCGGCCAGCCCCAGCATTTT. Residues: CASSIDGTGGGQPQHF.

This clone came up once. This chain connects TRBV18 to TRBJ2-7, with TRBD2 as a possible D gene (6 bases). The CDR3 runs 13 residues. Trimming shortened V by 3 bases and J by 5 bases, and 11 bases separated the two germline ends. CDR1 is KGHSH and CDR2 is LQKENI in the germline V gene. This CDR3 reads CASSPLASDEQYF. As DNA, the CDR3 is TGTGCCAGCTCACCCCTAGCGTCGGACGAGCAGTACTTC.

The V gene is TRBV7-9, the J gene TRBJ1-2, with D perhaps TRBD1 (6 bases). Trimming cost V 5 bases and J 0 bases, with 16 bases left between them. From germline, CDR1 is SEHNR and CDR2 FQNEAQ (reference sequence). The CDR3 loop spans 16 amino acids. CDR3 region: CASSPTLTGPNYGYTF. The CDR3 DNA reads TGTGCCAGCAGCCCGACCCTGACAGGCCCTAACTATGGCTACACCTTC.

The chain uses TRBV9 and TRBJ1-3, with 7 bases fitting TRBD1. V lost 4 bases and J lost 1; bases outside the gene matches: 8. Germline CDR1 SGDLS, CDR2 YYNGEE. This CDR3 comprises 16 residues. The CDR3 DNA reads TGTGCCAGCAGCACGCGACAGGGTGGTTCTGGAAACACCATATATTTT. Protein product: CASSTRQGGSGNTIYF.

This clone was found a few times. The V call is TRBV6-6, the J call TRBJ2-3; 11 bases map to TRBD2. This CDR3 spans 16 amino acids. Germline CDR1 MNHNY, CDR2 SVGAGI (reference sequence). Trimming removed 4 bases from V and 4 bases from J; junction bases left unmatched: 7. CDR3 nucleotide sequence: TGTGCCAGCAGTTCTCTAGCGGGAGGAGTTTCAGATACGCAGTATTTT. Its protein is CASSSLAGGVSDTQYF.

This clone was counted only a few times. The rearrangement links TRBV29-1 to TRBJ1-4, with D unresolved. The CDR3 is 12 amino acids. V was clipped by 1 base and J by 4 bases, with 4 bases between them. Germline assignment: CDR1 SQVTM and CDR2 ANQGSEA. CDR3: CSVEGHNEKLFF. In nucleotides, the CDR3 is TGCAGCGTTGAAGGACATAATGAAAAACTGTTTTTT.

The chain recombines TRBV29-1 with TRBJ2-1; TRBD1 matches 8 bases. The CDR3 runs 14 residues. The V segment lost 0 bases and the J segment 10 bases; nucleotides outside the gene matches: 8. CDR1 is SQVTM and CDR2 is ANQGSEA in the germline V gene. CDR3 amino acids: CSVEDRTGKEEQFF. The CDR3 nucleotides are TGCAGCGTTGAAGATAGGACAGGGAAAGAAGAGCAGTTCTTC.